These T cell receptor beta chains were read from a single sample in a study of control samples from healthy donors and cancer patients. Using immunoSEQ multiplex PCR, the repertoire was profiled, and TCRdb retains in-frame clones only, with some absent. The sample records about 100,000 clones, approximately 84% being singletons. What was sequenced was blood. Every receptor here comes from a woman in her 50s in good health. CDR3s include the opening cysteine and the closing phenylalanine or tryptophan.

CDR3aa,v_gene,j_gene
CASSLFAGLETQYF,TRBV27,TRBJ2-5
CASFKERGAPNTGELFF,TRBV19,TRBJ2-2
CASRGTGRNEQFF,TRBV19,TRBJ2-1
CAWRIDRARNSPLHF,TRBV30,TRBJ1-6
CASSRPGYEQYF,TRBV12-3/TRBV12-4,TRBJ2-7
CASSVGPSNPFF,TRBV9,TRBJ1-1
CASSLLRFSGVYQPQHF,TRBV5-1,TRBJ1-5
CAWKSQGAGGNTIYF,TRBV30,TRBJ1-3
CATSRAIAKQVTGELFF,TRBV15,TRBJ2-2
CASSYSSVRQPQHF,TRBV6-5,TRBJ1-5
CASSSNLGSETQYF,TRBV7-3,TRBJ2-5
CASSYSSGRAGTQYF,TRBV6-2/TRBV6-3,TRBJ2-5
CASSWRAGFAEAFF,TRBV5-6,TRBJ1-1
CAISVSDEQFF,TRBV10-3,TRBJ2-1
CATSDRFGTGLNEQFF,TRBV24-1,TRBJ2-1
CASSGYVSSYNEQFF,TRBV23-1,TRBJ2-1
CAWSVRGGRDTQYF,TRBV30,TRBJ2-3
CASSLGSYNEQFF,TRBV27,TRBJ2-1
CSVGDSNQPQHF,TRBV29-1,TRBJ1-5
CASGGTFSSYEQYF,TRBV2,TRBJ2-7
CASSLIHEQFF,TRBV5-4,TRBJ2-1
CASTRRTNTGELFF,TRBV11-1,TRBJ2-2
CSVEGAGGYTF,TRBV29-1,TRBJ1-2
CASSQGSGVDNEQFF,TRBV4-3,TRBJ2-1
CASSPQGWNTEAFF,TRBV18,TRBJ1-1
CASSKTPTDTQYF,TRBV19,TRBJ2-3
CASSFGGNYGYTF,TRBV7-9,TRBJ1-2